The 30 T cell receptor beta chains below all came from one sample that was sequenced in a study of T cell changes during pregnancy in multiple sclerosis. Profiling relied on immunoSEQ multiplex PCR, and the TCRdb table lists in-frame clones only, not all of them. Of tens of thousands of clones in the sample, 94% were seen once. The sample was peripheral blood, taken in the third trimester of pregnancy. The source is a female donor with multiple sclerosis, enrolled in a pregnancy study.

V usage is TRBV18 and J usage is TRBJ2-7; TRBD1 matches 10 bases. The CDR3 consists of 14 residues. V was pared by 3 bases and J by 7 bases, with 6 bases of the junction left unmatched. CDR1 is KGHSH and CDR2 is LQKENI in the germline V gene. CDR3 region: CASSPRQGAHEQYF. CDR3 DNA: TGTGCCAGCTCACCCCGACAGGGGGCGCATGAGCAGTACTTC. Using reference TRBV18 and TRBJ2-7 for the parts outside the CDR3, the full variable domain is NAGVMQNPRHLVRRRGQEARLRCSPMKGHSHVYWYRQLPEEGLKFMVYLQKENIIDESGMPKERFSAEFPKEGPSILRIQQVVRGDSAAYFCASSPRQGAHEQYFGPGTRLTVT.

The rearrangement links TRBV7-9 to TRBJ2-7, with 8 positions matching TRBD1. CDR3 size: 15 residues. The germline V gene encodes CDR1 SEHNR and CDR2 FQNEAQ (reference sequence). Unmatched junction bases numbered 11, after V lost 6 bases and J lost 4 bases. The CDR3 DNA follows: TGTGCCAGCAGTTCCCGCCGCGACAGGGGATACGAGCAGTACTTC. Translated, it gives CASSSRRDRGYEQYF.

The CDR3 here is CASSTDRGQPQHF. The CDR3 DNA follows: TGTGCCAGCAGCACGGACAGGGGTCAGCCCCAGCATTTT. The chain joins TRBV7-8 to TRBJ1-5; the match to TRBD1 covers 9 bases. The CDR3 consists of 13 residues. Germline values: CDR1 SGHVS, CDR2 FQNEAQ. The trim removed 5 bases at V and 6 bases at J, leaving 2 bases unmatched.

This clone was seen repeatedly, ten times or more. The chain uses TRBV7-3 and TRBJ1-2; D possibly corresponds to TRBD1 (6 bases). The ends were cut back, 5 bases at V and 7 bases at J, with 17 bases in the middle. Germline V gene lookup returns CDR1 SGHTA and CDR2 FQGTGA. CDR3 length: 14 amino acids. CDR3 amino acids: CASSPGTPRGGYTF. The CDR3 nucleotides read TGTGCCAGCAGCCCAGGGACACCCCGTGGTGGCTACACCTTC.

The chain recombines TRBV20-1 with TRBJ2-7; D is unresolved. The CDR3 runs 11 residues. Germline V gives CDR1 DFQATT, CDR2 SNEGSKA (reference sequence). The V end was cut by 1 base, the J end by 4 bases, with 5 bases between. CDR3 sequence: CSARGPYEQYF. For the CDR3, the DNA is TGCAGTGCTAGAGGGCCATACGAGCAGTACTTC.

V and J are TRBV4-1 and TRBJ2-7; a weak D match, TRBD1 (5 bases). CDR1 is MGHRA and CDR2 is YSYEKL in the germline V gene. There are 16 residues in the CDR3. V lost 1 base and J lost 2, with 15 bases in between. CDR3 residues: CASSQVGAELAYEQYF. Written as DNA, the CDR3 is TGCGCCAGCAGCCAAGTTGGGGCGGAATTGGCCTACGAGCAGTACTTC.

This chain connects TRBV6-5 to TRBJ2-7, with D tentatively TRBD2 (5 bases). The ends were cut back, 0 bases at V and 1 base at J, with 13 bases in the middle. CDR1 is MNHEY, CDR2 SVGAGI, per germline. The CDR3 contains 16 residues. The CDR3 here is CASSYSERPGSYEQYF. The CDR3 nucleotides read TGTGCCAGCAGTTACTCGGAACGCCCGGGATCCTACGAGCAGTACTTC.

The CDR3 loop is CASSVGLAGETYEQYF. The DNA of the CDR3 is TGCGCCAGCAGTGTAGGACTAGCGGGGGAGACCTACGAGCAGTACTTC. The rearrangement uses TRBV10-1 and TRBJ2-7, with 13 bases identical to TRBD2. CDR3 length: 16 amino acids. The V gene end was trimmed by 4 bases and the J gene end by 2 bases; junction bases not matched to a gene: 5. Germline CDR1 WNHNN, CDR2 SYGVQD (reference sequence).

A few counts support this clone. The chain recombines TRBV29-1 with TRBJ1-5; 7 bases line up with TRBD1. J was trimmed by 6 bases and V by 4 bases; bases with no gene match: 6. The CDR3 length is 13 residues. Germline values: CDR1 SQVTM, CDR2 ANQGSEA. Here the CDR3 reads CSVGEGGSQPQHF. The CDR3 DNA reads TGCAGCGTTGGGGAAGGGGGCAGTCAGCCCCAGCATTTT.

V is TRBV6-5 and J is TRBJ2-1; D may be TRBD2 (6 bases). Trimming stripped 7 bases from V and 8 bases from J, with 9 bases between. Germline V gene lookup returns CDR1 MNHEY and CDR2 SVGAGI. This CDR3 spans 11 amino acids. The DNA of the CDR3 is TGTGCCAGCACCAGGGACTATGAGCAGTTCTTC. It encodes CASTRDYEQFF.

J is TRBJ2-6 and V is TRBV6-6; D unresolved. CDR3 size: 15 residues. The germline CDR1 and CDR2 sequences are MNHNY and SVGAGI (reference sequence). V lost 1 base and J lost 4, with 8 bases in between. The CDR3 sequence: CASSYFRSGANVLTF. The DNA of the CDR3 is TGTGCCAGCAGTTACTTCAGGTCAGGGGCCAACGTCCTGACTTTC.

The chain has TRBV18 and TRBJ1-1, with D maybe TRBD1 (6 bases). Deletions cut 4 bases from V and 1 base from J, with 10 bases between. This CDR3 region has 14 residues. Germline CDR1 reads KGHSH; CDR2 reads LQKENI. CDR3 in amino acids: CASSRLDRNTEAFF. The CDR3 DNA reads as TGTGCCAGCTCACGACTGGACAGGAACACTGAAGCTTTCTTT.

The V gene is TRBV9, the J gene TRBJ2-1; 8 bases align to TRBD2. V lost 4 bases and J lost 4; bases outside the gene matches: 7. CDR3 size: 15 residues. CDR1 and CDR2 (germline): SGDLS, YYNGEE. CDR3 in DNA: TGTGCCAGCAGCCCCGGCAGCGGGGGTTACAATGAGCAGTTCTTC. This translates into CASSPGSGGYNEQFF.

The V call is TRBV5-4, the J call TRBJ1-1, with D possibly matching TRBD1 (6 bases). V was trimmed by 6 bases and J by 11 bases, leaving 23 bases between them. The CDR3 is 14 residues long. Germline CDR1 reads SGHNT; CDR2 reads YYREEE (reference sequence). The CDR3 sequence: CASTRRGGSLAAFF. Written as DNA, the CDR3 is TGTGCCAGCACCCGGAGGGGGGGGAGTCTGGCGGCTTTCTTT.

The chain uses TRBV14 and TRBJ1-1; TRBD1 aligns across 9 bases. The junction had 8 bases not matched to a gene; V was cut back by 0 bases and J by 6 bases. Germline-derived CDR1 and CDR2 are SGHDN and FVKESK. The CDR3 covers 16 residues. CDR3 sequence: CASSQDPGTGTAEAFF. CDR3 nucleotide sequence: TGTGCCAGCAGCCAAGATCCGGGGACAGGGACGGCTGAAGCTTTCTTT.

This sequence joins TRBV11-2 and TRBJ1-2; maybe TRBD1 (5 bases). The CDR3 length is 16 residues. From germline, CDR1 is SGHAT and CDR2 FQNNGV. The germline V and J ends were trimmed by 5 bases and 4 bases, with 20 bases remaining between them. As DNA, the CDR3 is TGTGCCAGCAGCCTTTGGAGGGGAGGAGCGTCCTATGGCTACACCTTC. This gives the protein CASSLWRGGASYGYTF.

The CDR3 loop reads CASSMGLAPGNTIYF. The CDR3 region has the DNA TGTGCCAGCAGCATGGGCCTGGCCCCTGGAAACACCATATATTTT. This chain connects TRBV5-6 to TRBJ1-3, with D unclear. Germline V lookup: CDR1 SGHDT, CDR2 YYEEEE. The ends were cut back, 4 bases at V and 2 bases at J, with 13 bases in the middle. The CDR3 sequence is 15 residues long.

The CDR3, as DNA: TGCGCCAGCAGCCAAGGTTTCCGTCAGGGAAGGCTTAGCAATCAGCCCCAGCATTTT. Translating it yields CASSQGFRQGRLSNQPQHF. V gene TRBV4-1 combines with J gene TRBJ1-5, with D possibly matching TRBD1 (5 bases). This CDR3 contains 19 residues. Trimming pared 1 base from V and 0 bases from J, leaving 19 bases between. Germline-derived CDR1 and CDR2 are MGHRA and YSYEKL.

The rearrangement joins TRBV7-8 to TRBJ1-5, with D unclear. The CDR3 totals 15 residues. From germline, CDR1 is SGHVS and CDR2 FQNEAQ. Trimming cost V 5 bases and J 4 bases, with 15 bases left between them. The CDR3 loop is CASSPRLPLNQPQHF. CDR3 bases: TGTGCCAGCAGCCCTAGGTTGCCCCTTAATCAGCCCCAGCATTTT. The complete variable domain, with remaining parts taken from reference TRBV7-8 and TRBJ1-5, reads GAGVSQSPRYKVAKRGQDVALRCDPISGHVSLFWYQQALGQGPEFLTYFQNEAQLDKSGLPSDRFFAERPEGSVSTLKIQRTQQEDSAVYLCASSPRLPLNQPQHFGDGTRLSIL.

The sample holds one count of this clone. This sequence joins TRBV15 and TRBJ2-5, with 10 bases aligning to TRBD1. Looked up from germline, CDR1 is LNHNV and CDR2 is YYDKDF (reference sequence). V lost 0 bases and J lost 4; bases outside the gene matches: 14. This CDR3 has 19 residues. The CDR3 protein is CATSRDLGTGVVLPETQYF. CDR3 DNA sequence: TGTGCCACCAGCAGAGATCTAGGGACAGGGGTTGTCTTACCAGAGACCCAGTACTTC.

The genes are TRBV7-8 and TRBJ2-2; unclear D gene. Germline CDR1 and CDR2: SGHVS and FQNEAQ. This CDR3 contains 16 residues. Trimming pared 2 bases from V and 6 bases from J, leaving 16 bases between. The chain's CDR3 is CASSLLGVEIAGELFF. The CDR3 DNA reads TGTGCCAGCAGCTTATTAGGAGTAGAAATTGCCGGGGAGCTGTTTTTT.

The chain couples TRBV9 to TRBJ2-3, with 9 bases matching TRBD2. Germline trimming cut 0 bases from V and 6 bases from J; bases unmatched to any gene: 5. CDR1 is SGDLS and CDR2 is YYNGEE in the germline V gene. The CDR3 has 15 amino acids. CDR3 in DNA: TGTGCCAGCAGCGTAGGGCGGGGGGGCAGCGATACGCAGTATTTT. The encoded protein is CASSVGRGGSDTQYF. The entire variable domain, with the rest obtained from reference TRBV9 and TRBJ2-3, is as follows: DSGVTQTPKHLITATGQRVTLRCSPRSGDLSVYWYQQSLDQGLQFLIQYYNGEERAKGNILERFSAQQFPDLHSELNLSSLELGDSALYFCASSVGRGGSDTQYFGPGTRLTVL.

Notes on this clone: At one of its ends the junction is not consistent with the germline gene, which may arise from a read error. The chain is built from TRBV7-2 and TRBJ1-1; D may be TRBD1 (5 bases). Germline values: CDR1 SGHTA, CDR2 FQGNSA. The CDR3 extends over 13 amino acids. The CDR3 DNA is TGTGCCAGCAGCTTAGATTGGTCTACAGGTTGGAACTTT. Protein: CASSLDWSTGWNF.

CDR3 in amino acids: CASSPSRQGIQYF. The CDR3, as DNA: TGTGCCAGCAGCCCTTCCAGGCAAGGCATTCAGTACTTC. This sequence joins TRBV2 and TRBJ2-4, with D unclear. Trimming removed 6 bases at V and 9 bases at J, with 15 bases between. This CDR3 is built from 13 residues. Germline CDR1 reads SNHLY; CDR2 reads FYNNEI.

The rearrangement joins TRBV7-9 to TRBJ2-7; 9 bases are shared with TRBD1. The length of the CDR3 is 17 residues. Germline CDR1 and CDR2: SEHNR and FQNEAQ (reference sequence). Losses at the gene ends were 1 base for V and 3 bases for J; bases not matched to a gene: 10. CDR3 protein: CASSLVVWDREIYEQYF. The CDR3 DNA follows: TGTGCCAGCAGCTTAGTGGTCTGGGACAGGGAAATCTACGAGCAGTACTTC.

Only one count was recorded for this clone. The V call is TRBV9, the J call TRBJ2-7; the match to TRBD1 covers 9 bases. The CDR3 extends over 15 amino acids. Trimming took 2 bases from V and 1 from J; bases not matched to a gene: 4. The V gene's germline CDR1 is SGDLS and CDR2 YYNGEE. CDR3 sequence reads: CASSVSGTGSYEQYF. The CDR3 coding sequence is TGTGCCAGCAGCGTGTCCGGGACAGGGTCCTACGAGCAGTACTTC.

This clone is a singleton in its sample. The CDR3 is CASSLGFSGGQVGETQYF. Written as DNA, the CDR3 is TGTGCCAGCAGCTTAGGATTTAGCGGGGGACAAGTAGGGGAGACCCAGTACTTC. The rearrangement links TRBV7-3 to TRBJ2-5; 9 bases fit TRBD2. Per the germline V gene, CDR1 is SGHTA and CDR2 is FQGTGA. The length of the CDR3 is 18 residues. J gave up 5 bases and V 2 bases, and 15 bases lay outside the gene matches.

The chain combines TRBV27 with TRBJ2-1, with D maybe TRBD2 (5 bases). V lost 5 bases and J 7 bases, leaving 27 bases between the germline ends. There are 18 residues in the CDR3. Germline CDR1 MNHEY, CDR2 SMNVEV (reference sequence). This CDR3 is CASSPKMVVYIRENEQFF. CDR3 coding DNA: TGTGCCAGCAGTCCCAAGATGGTGGTATATATTAGGGAGAATGAGCAGTTCTTC.

This chain uses TRBV9 with TRBJ1-2; a weak D match, TRBD1 (5 bases). The ends were cut back, 4 bases at V and 3 bases at J, with 10 bases in the middle. This CDR3 has 13 residues. The germline CDR1 and CDR2 sequences are SGDLS and YYNGEE. CDR3 loop: CASSPDSYYGYTF. For the CDR3, the DNA is TGTGCCAGCAGCCCAGACAGTTACTATGGCTACACCTTC.

The chain uses TRBV5-1 and TRBJ2-1, with 8 bases identical to TRBD1. Germline assignment: CDR1 SGHRS and CDR2 YFSETQ. Losses at the gene ends were 1 base for V and 4 bases for J; bases not matched to a gene: 7. The CDR3 is 16 amino acids. As DNA, the CDR3 is TGCGCCAGCAGCTTGTGGCGGACAGGGTTATACAATGAGCAGTTCTTC. Translation: CASSLWRTGLYNEQFF.